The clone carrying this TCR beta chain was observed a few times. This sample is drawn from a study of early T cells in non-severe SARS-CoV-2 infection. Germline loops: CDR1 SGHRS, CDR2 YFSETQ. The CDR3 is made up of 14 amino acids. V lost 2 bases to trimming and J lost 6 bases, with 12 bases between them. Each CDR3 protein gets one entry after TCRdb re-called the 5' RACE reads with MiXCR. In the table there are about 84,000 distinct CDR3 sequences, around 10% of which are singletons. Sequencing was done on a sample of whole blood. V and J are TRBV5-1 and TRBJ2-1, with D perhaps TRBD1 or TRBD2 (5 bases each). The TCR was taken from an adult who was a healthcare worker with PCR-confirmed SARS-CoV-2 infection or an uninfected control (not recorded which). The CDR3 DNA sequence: TGCGCCAGCAGCTTCGGGGCAGAGGCCAATGAGCAGTTCTTC. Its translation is CASSFGAEANEQFF.